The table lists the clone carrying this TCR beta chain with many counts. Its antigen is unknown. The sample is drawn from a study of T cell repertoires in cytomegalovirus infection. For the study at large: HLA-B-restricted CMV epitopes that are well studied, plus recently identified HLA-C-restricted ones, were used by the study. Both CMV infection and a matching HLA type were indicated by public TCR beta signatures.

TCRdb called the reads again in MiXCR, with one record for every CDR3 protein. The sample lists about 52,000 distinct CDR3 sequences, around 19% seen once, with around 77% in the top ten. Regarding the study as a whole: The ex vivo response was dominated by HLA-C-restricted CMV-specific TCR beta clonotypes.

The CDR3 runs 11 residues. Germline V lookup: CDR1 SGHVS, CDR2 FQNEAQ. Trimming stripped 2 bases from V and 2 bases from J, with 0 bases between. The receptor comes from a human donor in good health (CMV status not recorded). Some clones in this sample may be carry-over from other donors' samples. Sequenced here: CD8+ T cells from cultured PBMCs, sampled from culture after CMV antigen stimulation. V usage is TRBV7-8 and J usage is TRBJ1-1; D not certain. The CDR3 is CASSLNTEAFF. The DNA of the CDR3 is TGTGCCAGCAGCTTAAACACTGAAGCTTTCTTT.